Sequencing of this TCR beta chain was carried out in a study of OX40 agonist ivuxolimab in advanced cancers. Study at large: As their treatment, patients were administered ivuxolimab, an agonistic anti-OX40 (CD134) antibody. Past anti-PD-1, anti-PD-L1 or anti-CTLA-4 therapy was accepted, and roughly 40% had received some.

This clone was counted a single time. The assay was immunoSEQ multiplex PCR, and TCRdb's table has in-frame clones only and misses some. The data hold over 65,000 clones, with approximately 86% observed a single time. This CDR3 contains 15 residues. Trimming shortened V by 6 bases and J by 8 bases, and 22 bases separated the two germline ends. CDR1 is SNHLY and CDR2 is FYNNEI in the germline V gene. The source is an adult with an advanced solid tumor such as melanoma, head and neck, liver or kidney cancer. The V gene is TRBV2, the J gene TRBJ1-2, with D tentatively TRBD1 (5 bases). The input for sequencing was CD4+ or CD8+ T cells sorted from blood, taken in a trial of the OX40 agonist ivuxolimab. CDR3 loop: CASSQSGSLVEGYTF. In DNA, the CDR3 is TGTGCCAGCAGCCAATCAGGGTCCCTCGTGGAGGGCTACACCTTC.